This T cell receptor beta chain was recovered during a study of shared clonotypes between healthy human individuals. Study-wide findings and caveats: There were few donors, and this limited the genetic and exposure-history diversity represented. Shared clonotypes: 4.5% to 6.5% naive CD4, 3% to 3.5% naive CD8, under 2.5% memory CD4, 0.35% to 0.5% memory CD8. The rarefaction results pointed to incomplete sorted-subset sequencing despite large depth.

In germline, CDR1 is SGHNT, CDR2 YYREEE (reference sequence). The V and J ends lost 0 bases and 3 bases, in that order; junction bases with no gene match: 11. This CDR3 region has 17 residues. Generated by immunoSEQ multiplex PCR, the TCRdb table keeps only in-frame clones and is missing some. In the table there are fewer than 1 million clones, roughly 96% of which are singletons. To note about this clone: Its antigen is not identified.

Naive-designated CD8 cells lacked CD45RO, were positively enriched for CCR7, and omitted terminally differentiated effector memory CD45RA+ cells. This clonotype was obtained from a man in his thirties or forties in good health. Sequencing was carried out using naive CD8+ T cells sorted from blood. The genes are TRBV5-4 and TRBJ2-7, with 8 bases that match TRBD1. CDR3 in amino acids: CASSLGIPGQALYEQYF. CDR3 DNA: TGTGCCAGCAGCTTGGGGATTCCGGGACAGGCCCTCTACGAGCAGTACTTC.